Each of the 19 T cell receptor beta chains below was sequenced from the same sample in a study of blood T cell repertoires in COVID-19. Assay: immunoSEQ multiplex PCR; the TCRdb copy retains only in-frame clones and omits some. Here the sample spans about 69,000 clones, around 86% being singletons. The sequenced material came from peripheral blood. All receptors derive from a man older than 75 with acute or convalescent COVID-19.

This rearrangement joins TRBV18 to TRBJ1-1, with 7 bases identical to TRBD1. The junction had 4 bases not matched to a gene; V was cut back by 3 bases and J by 3 bases. This CDR3 comprises 14 residues. The V gene's germline CDR1 is KGHSH and CDR2 LQKENI. CDR3 sequence: CASSPRQGDTEAFF. In DNA form, the CDR3 reads TGTGCCAGCTCACCTCGACAGGGTGACACTGAAGCTTTCTTT.

This chain uses TRBV2 with TRBJ2-3, with 7 bases aligning to TRBD1. V shed 6 bases, J shed 0 bases, and the junction held 3 bases outside the gene matches. The CDR3 sequence is 14 residues long. The germline V gene encodes CDR1 SNHLY and CDR2 FYNNEI. CDR3 DNA sequence: TGTGCCAGCAGCAGGGACAGAAGCACAGATACGCAGTATTTT. Translated: CASSRDRSTDTQYF.

This sequence joins TRBV7-2 and TRBJ2-7; 9 nucleotides align to TRBD2. The CDR3 extends over 16 amino acids. The junction had 9 bases not matched to a gene; V was cut back by 5 bases and J by 1 base. Germline V gene data show CDR1 as SGHTA and CDR2 as FQGNSA. This chain's CDR3 is CASSNPIAGESYEQYF. The CDR3 DNA follows: TGTGCCAGCAGCAACCCTATAGCGGGAGAATCCTACGAGCAGTACTTC.

The rearrangement links TRBV15 to TRBJ2-7, with TRBD1 matching 8 bases. CDR3 length: 15 amino acids. The germline V gene has CDR1 LNHNV and CDR2 YYDKDF (reference sequence). V dropped 5 bases and J dropped 2; count of bases not matched to a gene: 8. CDR3 region: CATSPWDRLAYEQYF. CDR3 coding DNA: TGTGCCACCAGCCCCTGGGACAGGTTGGCCTACGAGCAGTACTTC. Supplemented by reference TRBV15 and TRBJ2-7, the full variable domain reads DAMVIQNPRYQVTQFGKPVTLSCSQTLNHNVMYWYQQKSSQAPKLLFHYYDKDFNNEADTPDNFQSRRPNTSFCFLDIRSPGLGDTAMYLCATSPWDRLAYEQYFGPGTRLTVT.

This clone has only a few counts. The rearrangement uses TRBV7-2 and TRBJ2-6; tentative D call: TRBD1 (6 bases). Germline V lookup: CDR1 SGHTA, CDR2 FQGNSA. The CDR3 is made up of 15 amino acids. V was cut by 5 bases and J by 3 bases, with 11 bases left in between. Here the CDR3 reads CASSPQGGGANVLTF. The CDR3 coding sequence is TGTGCCAGCAGCCCACAGGGTGGTGGGGCCAACGTCCTGACTTTC.

V is TRBV6-6 and J is TRBJ2-7; D might be TRBD2 (6 bases). CDR3 length: 12 amino acids. V lost 6 bases, J lost 5 bases, and 11 bases lay in between. Germline V lookup: CDR1 MNHNY, CDR2 SVGAGI (reference sequence). The CDR3 nucleotides read TGTGCCAGCAGGCTCGGGGGAGACGAGCAGTACTTC. It encodes CASRLGGDEQYF.

The genes are TRBV7-2 and TRBJ2-2; a possible D gene is TRBD1 (5 bases). V lost 1 base and J 4 bases, leaving 10 bases between the germline ends. The germline gives CDR1 SGHTA, CDR2 FQGNSA. The CDR3 is 15 amino acids. The CDR3 nucleotides are TGTGCCAGCAGCTTAGGTTCGGACACCACCGGGGAGCTGTTTTTT. It is translated as CASSLGSDTTGELFF.

The rearrangement joins TRBV5-1 to TRBJ2-1; TRBD1 agrees at 10 bases. The germline V gene encodes CDR1 SGHRS and CDR2 YFSETQ. After removal of 4 bases from V and 8 bases from J, the junction contained 9 bases not matched to a gene. This CDR3 is 15 amino acids long. CDR3 protein: CASSPSDRGLDEQFF. CDR3 in DNA: TGCGCCAGCAGCCCATCTGACAGGGGGCTTGATGAGCAGTTCTTC. Full variable domain (missing parts from reference TRBV5-1 and TRBJ2-1): KAGVTQTPRYLIKTRGQQVTLSCSPISGHRSVSWYQQTPGQGLQFLFEYFSETQRNKGNFPGRFSGRQFSNSRSEMNVSTLELGDSALYLCASSPSDRGLDEQFFGPGTRLTVL.

The V gene is TRBV4-3, the J gene TRBJ1-2; 10 bases are a match to TRBD1. The CDR3 loop spans 15 amino acids. In germline, CDR1 is LGHNA, CDR2 YSLEER. With 1 base clipped from V and 7 bases from J, the junction kept 6 bases outside the gene matches. Here the CDR3 DNA reads TGCGCCAGCAGCCAAGCGGGACAGGGGTGGGGTGGCTACACCTTC. This encodes CASSQAGQGWGGYTF.

The V and J genes are TRBV24-1 and TRBJ1-2; D might be TRBD1 (5 bases). V lost 3 bases and J lost 1, with 14 bases in between. The CDR3 totals 16 residues. Germline V gives CDR1 KGHDR, CDR2 SFDVKD. The CDR3 nucleotides are TGTGCCACCAGTGATCGCTCTTCGGGGGTTAACTATGGCTACACCTTC. Translated: CATSDRSSGVNYGYTF.

This chain connects TRBV4-1 to TRBJ2-7, with unresolved D. The length of the CDR3 is 13 residues. The germline V gene has CDR1 MGHRA and CDR2 YSYEKL. The ends were cut back, 1 base at V and 3 bases at J, with 7 bases in the middle. The CDR3: CASSQVGDYEQYF. In DNA, the CDR3 is TGCGCCAGCAGCCAAGTCGGTGACTACGAGCAGTACTTC.

The chain recombines TRBV5-1 with TRBJ1-1; 7 nucleotides match TRBD1. The CDR3 is 15 residues long. The V and J ends lost 3 bases and 3 bases, in that order; junction bases with no gene match: 8. Germline-derived CDR1 and CDR2 are SGHRS and YFSETQ. CDR3 sequence reads: CASSYGQARDTEAFF. CDR3 bases: TGCGCCAGCAGCTATGGACAGGCCCGGGACACTGAAGCTTTCTTT. The full variable domain, its missing parts supplied by reference TRBV5-1 and TRBJ1-1, is KAGVTQTPRYLIKTRGQQVTLSCSPISGHRSVSWYQQTPGQGLQFLFEYFSETQRNKGNFPGRFSGRQFSNSRSEMNVSTLELGDSALYLCASSYGQARDTEAFFGQGTRLTVV.

The V gene is TRBV19, the J gene TRBJ2-7; TRBD1 agrees at 12 bases. The V gene end was trimmed by 7 bases and the J gene end by 7 bases; junction bases not matched to a gene: 11. This CDR3 spans 15 amino acids. Per the germline V gene, CDR1 is LNHDA and CDR2 is SQIVND (reference sequence). Written as DNA, the CDR3 is TGTGCCAGTACCTCAATGGGGACAGGGGGCGAAGAGCAGTACTTC. The encoded protein is CASTSMGTGGEEQYF. The variable domain in full, completed from reference TRBV19 and TRBJ2-7, reads DGGITQSPKYLFRKEGQNVTLSCEQNLNHDAMYWYRQDPGQGLRLIYYSQIVNDFQKGDIAEGYSVSREKKESFPLTVTSAQKNPTAFYLCASTSMGTGGEEQYFGPGTRLTVT.

This chain connects TRBV29-1 to TRBJ2-3; 13 bases are a match to TRBD2. Per germline, CDR1 SQVTM and CDR2 ANQGSEA. The junction had 10 bases not matched to a gene; V was cut back by 5 bases and J by 5 bases. The CDR3 length is 16 residues. DNA of the CDR3: TGCAGCGTTCCTAAATGGACTAGCGGGGGCGTAGATACGCAGTATTTT. Translated, it gives CSVPKWTSGGVDTQYF.

The CDR3 DNA reads TGTGCCAGCAGTTCTACCCCTACGCAGTATTTT. Residues: CASSSTPTQYF. V gene TRBV6-2 or TRBV6-3 combines with J gene TRBJ2-3, with D unclear. The CDR3 is 11 amino acids. V was pared by 4 bases and J by 8 bases, with 7 bases between. In germline, CDR1 is MNHEY, CDR2 SVGEGT.

Many counts were recorded for this clone. J is TRBJ1-6 and V is TRBV30, with a possible D match to TRBD1 (6 bases). Germline V gene data show CDR1 as GTSNPN and CDR2 as SVGIG (reference sequence). The CDR3 loop spans 14 amino acids. The germline V and J ends were trimmed by 6 bases and 1 base, with 10 bases remaining between them. CDR3: CACNRESYNSPLHF. Written as DNA, the CDR3 is TGTGCCTGTAACAGGGAATCCTATAATTCACCCCTCCACTTT. Using reference TRBV30 and TRBJ1-6 for the parts outside the CDR3, the full variable domain is SQTIHQWPATLVQPVGSPLSLECTVEGTSNPNLYWYRQAAGRGLQLLFYSVGIGQISSEVPQNLSASRPQDRQFILSSKKLLLSDSGFYLCACNRESYNSPLHFGNGTRLTVT.

The chain recombines TRBV6-2 or TRBV6-3 with TRBJ2-7; TRBD1 might be the D (6 bases). From germline, CDR1 is MNHEY and CDR2 SVGEGT. The V end lost 5 bases, the J end lost 2 bases, and 22 bases lay between the germline ends. The CDR3 contains 17 residues. The CDR3 loop reads CASSPYETNRVTYEQYF. The CDR3, as DNA: TGTGCCAGCAGTCCCTACGAGACTAACAGGGTAACCTACGAGCAGTACTTC.

V and J are TRBV5-6 and TRBJ2-7; 9 bases match TRBD2. CDR1 and CDR2 (germline): SGHDT, YYEEEE. The CDR3 covers 15 residues. With 5 bases clipped from V and 1 base from J, the junction kept 7 bases outside the gene matches. CDR3 loop: CASREAGGRSYEQYF. For the CDR3, the DNA is TGTGCCAGCAGGGAAGCGGGAGGAAGATCCTACGAGCAGTACTTC.

The chain recombines TRBV5-1 with TRBJ1-1, with 8 positions matching TRBD1. This CDR3 has 16 residues. The J segment lost 0 bases and the V segment lost 2 bases, leaving 6 bases of the junction unmatched. The germline V gene has CDR1 SGHRS and CDR2 YFSETQ. CDR3 coding DNA: TGCGCCAGCAGCTTCTTTCGGGACAGGTTGAACACTGAAGCTTTCTTT. This codes for CASSFFRDRLNTEAFF.